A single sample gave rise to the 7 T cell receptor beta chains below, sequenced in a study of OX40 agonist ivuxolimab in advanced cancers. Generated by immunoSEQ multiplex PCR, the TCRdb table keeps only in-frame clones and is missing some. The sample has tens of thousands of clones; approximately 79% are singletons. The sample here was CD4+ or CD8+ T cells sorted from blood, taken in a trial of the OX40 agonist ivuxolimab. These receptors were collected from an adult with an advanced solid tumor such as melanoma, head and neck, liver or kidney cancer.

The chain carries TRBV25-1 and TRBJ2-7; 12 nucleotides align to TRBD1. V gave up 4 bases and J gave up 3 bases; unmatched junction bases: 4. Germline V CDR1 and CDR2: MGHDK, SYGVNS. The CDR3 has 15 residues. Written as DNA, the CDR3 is TGTGCCAGCAGTGGGGGGACAGGGGGCTTCTACGAGCAGTACTTC. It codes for CASSGGTGGFYEQYF.

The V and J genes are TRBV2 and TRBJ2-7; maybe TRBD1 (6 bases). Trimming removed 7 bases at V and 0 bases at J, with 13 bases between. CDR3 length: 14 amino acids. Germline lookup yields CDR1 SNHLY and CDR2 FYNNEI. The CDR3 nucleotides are TGTGCCAGCACCCCGGACAGCTCCTCCTACGAGCAGTACTTC. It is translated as CASTPDSSSYEQYF.

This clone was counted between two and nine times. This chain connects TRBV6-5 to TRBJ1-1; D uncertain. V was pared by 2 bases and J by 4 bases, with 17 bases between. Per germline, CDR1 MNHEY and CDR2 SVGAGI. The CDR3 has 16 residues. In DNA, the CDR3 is TGTGCCAGCAGTTACGGTCTCACCGGGTCCGGCACTGAAGCTTTCTTT. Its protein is CASSYGLTGSGTEAFF.

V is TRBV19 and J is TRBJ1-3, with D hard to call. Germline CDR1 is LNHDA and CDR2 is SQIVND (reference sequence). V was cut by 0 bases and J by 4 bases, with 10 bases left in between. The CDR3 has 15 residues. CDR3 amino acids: CASSIDTPLGNTIYF. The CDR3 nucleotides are TGTGCCAGTAGTATAGACACCCCGTTGGGAAACACCATATATTTT.

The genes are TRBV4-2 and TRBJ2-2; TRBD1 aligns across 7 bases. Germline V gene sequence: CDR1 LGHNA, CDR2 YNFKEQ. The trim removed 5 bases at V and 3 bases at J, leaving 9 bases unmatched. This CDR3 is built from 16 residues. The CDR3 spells CASSIPRGTDTGELFF. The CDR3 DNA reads TGTGCCAGCAGCATCCCCAGGGGGACCGACACCGGGGAGCTGTTTTTT.

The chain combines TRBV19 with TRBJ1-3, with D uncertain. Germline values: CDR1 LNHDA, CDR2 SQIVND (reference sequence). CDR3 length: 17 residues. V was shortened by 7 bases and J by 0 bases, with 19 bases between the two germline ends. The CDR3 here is CASNGVNSPDSGNTIYF. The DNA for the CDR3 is TGTGCCAGTAACGGAGTCAACTCTCCTGACTCTGGAAACACCATATATTTT.

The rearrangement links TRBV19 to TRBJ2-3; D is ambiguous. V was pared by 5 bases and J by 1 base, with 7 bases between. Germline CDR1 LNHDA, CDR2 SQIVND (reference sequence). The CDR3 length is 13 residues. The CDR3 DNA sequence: TGTGCCAGTAGTTCCCAGCGCACAGATACGCAGTATTTT. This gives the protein CASSSQRTDTQYF.